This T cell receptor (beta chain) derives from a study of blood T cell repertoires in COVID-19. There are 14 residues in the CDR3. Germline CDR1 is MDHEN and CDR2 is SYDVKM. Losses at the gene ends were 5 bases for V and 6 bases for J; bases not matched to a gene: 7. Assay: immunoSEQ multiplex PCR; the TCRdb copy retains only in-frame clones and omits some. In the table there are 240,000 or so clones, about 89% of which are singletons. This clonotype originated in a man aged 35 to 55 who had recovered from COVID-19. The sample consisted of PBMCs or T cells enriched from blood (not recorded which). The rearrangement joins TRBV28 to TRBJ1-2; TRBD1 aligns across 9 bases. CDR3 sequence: CASSAGTGINGYTF. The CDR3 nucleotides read TGTGCCAGCAGTGCCGGGACAGGGATTAATGGCTACACCTTC.